This T cell receptor beta chain comes out of a study of T cell responses to AZD1222 COVID-19 vaccine. In regard to this clone: Its antigen is not identified.

The CDR3 extends over 16 amino acids. V lost 6 bases to trimming and J lost 0 bases, with 17 bases between them. Germline V gene data show CDR1 as MNHEY and CDR2 as SMNVEV (reference sequence). TCRdb's copy holds only in-frame clones and misses some; the assay was immunoSEQ multiplex PCR. The sample lists about 150,000 clones, approximately 91% occurring once. Study results and caveats: Clonal diversity may have been underestimated in mostly white British donors.

The sequence derives from an adult who received the AZD1222 COVID-19 vaccine. The V and J genes are TRBV27 and TRBJ1-1; D gene unclear. The material was peripheral blood, obtained 28 days after the second AZD1222 dose. This chain's CDR3 is CASSPFSSAMNTEAFF. The CDR3, as DNA: TGTGCCAGCAGCCCATTCTCCTCAGCCATGAACACTGAAGCTTTCTTT.